This T cell receptor beta chain originates from a study of CD4 T cells in relation to SARS-CoV-2 and coronaviruses. Study outcomes and limitations: According to naive versus memory sequencing, detected responses are memory recall, not newly primed. Each donor contributed either pre-pandemic or post-infection samples, not both. About 65% of donors had memory CD4+ clonotypes crossrecognizing SARS-CoV-2 and common cold coronavirus spike.

Before the COVID-19 pandemic, during about 2010-2018, CD4+ T cells were taken from unexposed donors. V lost 6 bases and J 2 bases, leaving 10 bases between the germline ends. CDR3 length: 14 amino acids. From germline, CDR1 is SNHLY and CDR2 FYNNEI. TCRdb's copy holds only in-frame clones and misses some; the assay was immunoSEQ multiplex PCR. The table has some 65,000 clones, over 80% seen once; the top ten hold over 1.5%. For this clone: The antigen is not known.

The sample was memory CD4+ T cells from PBMCs. The gene calls are TRBV2 and TRBJ2-2; tentatively, D is TRBD2 (7 bases). This receptor was obtained from a human donor in good health. The CDR3 nucleotides read TGTGCCAGCAGAGGGGGGGTAAACACCGGGGAGCTGTTTTTT. It is translated as CASRGGVNTGELFF. The full variable domain, with the rest looked up from reference TRBV2 and TRBJ2-2, is EPEVTQTPSHQVTQMGQEVILRCVPISNHLYFYWYRQILGQKVEFLVSFYNNEISEKSEIFDDQFSVERPDGSNFTLKIRSTKLEDSAMYFCASRGGVNTGELFFGEGSRLTVL.